The T cell receptor beta chain under discussion was sequenced for a study of blood T cell repertoires in COVID-19. Overall study context: Material from acute and convalescent COVID-19 was sourced from the United States, Italy and Spain. Sources were T cells, B-cell-depleted T cells, or PBMCs; the material itself was cDNA or gDNA.

The CDR3 consists of 14 residues. CDR1 and CDR2 from the germline V gene are MGHDK and SYGVNS. The V end lost 3 bases, the J end lost 1 base, and 9 bases lay between the germline ends. How the authors handled the data: Quantification of nucleated cells was approximated via reference gene primer amplification. TCRdb's copy holds only in-frame clones and misses some; the assay was immunoSEQ multiplex PCR. D and trimming come from the DNA, and the V and J calls and clone size come from that table. This sample has about 33,000 clones, with approximately 82% found just once. The sequence derives from a human donor in a cohort sampled during active COVID-19. The specimen was peripheral blood. The chain carries TRBV25-1 and TRBJ2-5; possibly TRBD2 for D (6 bases). The CDR3 DNA reads TGTGCCAGCAGTGAGACTAGACCCCAAGAGACCCAGTACTTC. Translating gives CASSETRPQETQYF. Variable domain in full (rest from reference TRBV25-1 and TRBJ2-5): EADIYQTPRYLVIGTGKKITLECSQTMGHDKMYWYQQDPGMELHLIHYSYGVNSTEKGDLSSESTVSRIRTEHFPLTLESARPSHTSQYLCASSETRPQETQYFGPGTRLLVL.